The 25 T cell receptor beta chains reported below all come from one sample, sequenced in a study of CD8+CD57+ T cells in acquired aplastic anemia. Genomic DNA constituted the template upon which TCR beta VDJ and CDR3 profiling was performed. One entry per CDR3 protein results from TCRdb running MiXCR on the reads. The repertoire holds hundreds of thousands of distinct CDR3 sequences, with approximately 56% as singletons. Sequences were obtained from sorted CD4+, CD8+, or CD8+CD57+ T cells (not recorded which) from PBMCs. The receptors were gathered from a human donor with severe aplastic anemia or a healthy control (not recorded which).

This rearrangement joins TRBV9 to TRBJ1-1; D is undetermined. CDR3 length: 14 residues. The V gene lost 4 bases and the J gene lost 2 bases, with 12 bases spanning the gap. The germline gives CDR1 SGDLS, CDR2 YYNGEE. As DNA, the CDR3 is TGTGCCAGCAGCCCCTCGGGGATCAACACTGAAGCTTTCTTT. Translation: CASSPSGINTEAFF.

This clonotype has only a few counts. The genes are TRBV29-1 and TRBJ2-1; TRBD2 matches at 7 bases. The CDR3 spans 14 residues. Germline CDR1 and CDR2: SQVTM and ANQGSEA. The V segment lost 5 bases and the J segment 0 bases; nucleotides outside the gene matches: 4. CDR3 loop: CSVRGGSSYNEQFF. CDR3 bases: TGCAGCGTTAGGGGAGGGAGCTCCTACAATGAGCAGTTCTTC.

In its sample, this clonotype was seen once. A much bigger clone sits one base away, suggesting this may be a read error. The chain uses TRBV7-2 and TRBJ2-7; 8 bases are shared with TRBD2. The germline CDR1 and CDR2 sequences are SGHTA and FQGNSA. The CDR3 has 17 residues. The CDR3 bases are TGTGCCAGCAGCCAAGATTCACCAGCGGGGGACTCCTACGAGCAGCACTTC. Amino acid sequence: CASSQDSPAGDSYEQHF.

The rearrangement links TRBV9 to TRBJ1-1; D is perhaps TRBD1 (5 bases). This CDR3 has 14 amino acids. In germline, CDR1 is SGDLS, CDR2 YYNGEE. Trimming removed 3 bases from V and 6 bases from J, with 15 bases in between. The CDR3 nucleotides read TGTGCCAGCAGCGGGGCTAGTGGGGGGGCTGAAGCTTTCTTT. This sequence encodes CASSGASGGAEAFF.

The chain employs TRBV2 and TRBJ2-5; D is undetermined. This CDR3 comprises 13 residues. Between the trimmed V and J ends, which lost 8 bases and 5 bases, there was a span of 15 bases. Germline V gene sequence: CDR1 SNHLY, CDR2 FYNNEI. The CDR3 loop reads CASRLWPRETQYF. The CDR3 DNA sequence: TGTGCCAGCCGCCTTTGGCCAAGGGAGACCCAGTACTTC.

This clonotype appeared many times. The chain carries TRBV18 and TRBJ2-7; 10 nucleotides line up with TRBD1. The CDR3 sequence is 13 residues long. Germline assignment: CDR1 KGHSH and CDR2 LQKENI. With V trimmed by 6 bases and J by 7 bases, 6 bases remained unmatched. The CDR3 is CASSPPGQGEQYF. The CDR3 coding sequence is TGTGCCAGCTCTCCCCCGGGACAGGGGGAGCAGTACTTC.

A remark on this clonotype: An end of the junction does not agree with germline; a read error may underlie this. This rearrangement joins TRBV4-1 to TRBJ2-7; D is undetermined. The germline CDR1 and CDR2 sequences are MGHRA and YSYEKL. This CDR3 spans 14 amino acids. CDR3 in DNA: TGTGCCAGCAGCCAAGTCACACGCTCCTACGAGCAGTACTTC. This gives the protein CASSQVTRSYEQYF.

V and J are TRBV7-2 and TRBJ1-1; D is ambiguous. The CDR3 totals 12 residues. Germline V gene data show CDR1 as SGHTA and CDR2 as FQGNSA. Trimming left V 7 bases short and J 3 bases short, with 9 bases between. This chain's CDR3 is CASTLQDTEAFF. CDR3 in DNA: TGTGCCAGCACCCTCCAGGACACTGAAGCTTTCTTT.

In its sample, this clonotype was seen a few times. J is TRBJ2-1 and V is TRBV15; 10 positions match TRBD1. Germline CDR1 is LNHNV and CDR2 is YYDKDF (reference sequence). The V gene end was trimmed by 0 bases and the J gene end by 2 bases; junction bases not matched to a gene: 1. The CDR3 sequence is 16 residues long. The CDR3 nucleotides read TGTGCCACCAGCAGAGAGGGGACAGGGGCCTACAATGAGCAGTTCTTC. Translated: CATSREGTGAYNEQFF.

The chain is built from TRBV24-1 and TRBJ1-1; 7 bases fit TRBD1. CDR1 is KGHDR and CDR2 is SFDVKD in the germline V gene. The V segment lost 6 bases and the J segment 0 bases; nucleotides outside the gene matches: 9. The CDR3 length is 16 residues. The CDR3 protein is CATSPRTGDMNTEAFF. CDR3 DNA: TGTGCCACCAGTCCACGTACAGGGGACATGAACACTGAAGCTTTCTTT.

Concerning this clonotype itself: Relative to the germline gene, one junction end is altered; a read error may explain this. The chain has TRBV12-3 or TRBV12-4 and TRBJ1-2; D is undetermined. The CDR3 runs 13 residues. The CDR3 sequence: CASSLAEHYDYTF. In nucleotides, the CDR3 is TGTGCCAGCAGTTTAGCCGAACACTATGACTACACCTTC.

The V call is TRBV29-1, the J call TRBJ2-1; D gene uncertain. Trimming removed 5 bases from V and 5 bases from J, with 4 bases in between. Per germline, CDR1 SQVTM and CDR2 ANQGSEA. The CDR3 loop spans 10 amino acids. CDR3 nucleotides: TGCAGCGTTCAACACAATGAGCAGTTCTTC. Amino acid sequence: CSVQHNEQFF.

The gene calls are TRBV2 and TRBJ1-1, with a weak D call TRBD1 (5 bases). CDR1 SNHLY and CDR2 FYNNEI come from the germline V gene. V shed 3 bases and J shed 3 bases, with 11 bases lying between them. The CDR3 consists of 14 residues. CDR3 region: CASSELRVHTEAFF. In DNA form, the CDR3 reads TGTGCCAGCAGTGAGCTCAGGGTACACACTGAAGCTTTCTTT.

The genes are TRBV29-1 and TRBJ2-3; TRBD2 agrees at 12 bases. This CDR3 region has 15 residues. V was pared by 5 bases and J by 2 bases, with 5 bases of the junction left unmatched. Per germline, CDR1 SQVTM and CDR2 ANQGSEA. The CDR3 bases are TGCAGCGTTACGACTAGCGGGGGACACACAGATACGCAGTATTTT. Its translation: CSVTTSGGHTDTQYF.

The chain links TRBV24-1 to TRBJ2-3; D is uncertain. Trimming pared 1 base from V and 5 bases from J, leaving 9 bases between. Per the germline V gene, CDR1 is KGHDR and CDR2 is SFDVKD. The CDR3 has 14 amino acids. CDR3 region: CATSDLTRRDTQYF. In DNA, the CDR3 is TGTGCCACCAGTGATTTAACGAGGAGAGATACGCAGTATTTT.

As DNA, the CDR3 is TGTGCCAGCAGTCCCTCGGCTAGCGGGAGTTATGAGCAGTACTTC. This codes for CASSPSASGSYEQYF. This chain connects TRBV4-2 to TRBJ2-7; 10 bases are shared with TRBD2. From germline, CDR1 is LGHNA and CDR2 YNFKEQ. The CDR3 has 15 amino acids. Trimming removed 6 bases from V and 7 bases from J; junction bases left unmatched: 12.

At least ten counts were recorded for this clonotype. The chain is built from TRBV5-8 and TRBJ2-1; possible D gene TRBD1, 6 bases. Trimming pared 6 bases from V and 2 bases from J, leaving 18 bases between. This CDR3 is built from 16 residues. Per germline, CDR1 SGHTS and CDR2 YDEGEE. This chain's CDR3 is CASTDRGQGTYNEQFF. In nucleotides, the CDR3 is TGTGCCAGCACCGATAGGGGACAAGGAACCTACAATGAGCAGTTCTTC.

The J gene is TRBJ2-7, the V gene TRBV24-1; possibly TRBD1 or TRBD2 for D (5 bases each). V lost 7 bases, J lost 4 bases, and 13 bases lay in between. From germline, CDR1 is KGHDR and CDR2 SFDVKD. This CDR3 region has 13 residues. This CDR3 reads CATRDRGGYEQYF. The CDR3 nucleotides are TGTGCCACCAGGGACCGTGGGGGATACGAGCAGTACTTC.

Remarks on this clonotype: The conserved final phenylalanine or tryptophan is absent from the CDR3, which likely points to a read error. This chain links TRBV29-1 with TRBJ1-1; the D is unclear. The CDR3 length is 11 residues. CDR1 SQVTM and CDR2 ANQGSEA come from the germline V gene. The CDR3 loop reads CSADAKTEAFL. The DNA of the CDR3 is TGCAGTGCTGACGCGAAGACTGAAGCTTTCCTT.

The J gene is TRBJ2-1, the V gene TRBV20-1, with TRBD2 matching over 10 bases. The CDR3 is made up of 14 amino acids. V was pared by 3 bases and J by 6 bases, with 5 bases of the junction left unmatched. Germline V CDR1 and CDR2: DFQATT, SNEGSKA (reference sequence). The CDR3 bases are TGCAGTGCTAGTGGGACTAGCGTTTTCAATGAGCAGTTCTTC. The encoded protein is CSASGTSVFNEQFF.

The chain has TRBV7-8 and TRBJ2-7; no definite D call. The V gene lost 5 bases and the J gene lost 0 bases, with 17 bases spanning the gap. CDR3 length equals 16 residues. Per the germline V gene, CDR1 is SGHVS and CDR2 is FQNEAQ. CDR3 protein: CASSPLLQKPSYEQYF. The DNA for the CDR3 is TGTGCCAGCAGCCCTCTCTTACAGAAACCCTCCTACGAGCAGTACTTC.

This chain connects TRBV5-5 to TRBJ2-3, with 9 bases lining up with TRBD2. The CDR3 is 14 residues long. Germline V gene lookup returns CDR1 SGHKS and CDR2 YYEKEE (reference sequence). Unmatched junction bases numbered 10, after V lost 5 bases and J lost 9 bases. CDR3 residues: CASSISGSFGTQYF. The DNA of the CDR3 is TGTGCCAGCAGTATTAGCGGGAGCTTCGGCACGCAGTATTTT.

The J gene is TRBJ1-1, the V gene TRBV19; D is unresolved. Germline V gene data show CDR1 as LNHDA and CDR2 as SQIVND (reference sequence). This CDR3 has 15 residues. V dropped 5 bases and J dropped 1 base, with 14 bases sitting between them. The CDR3 region is CASSAQFTANTEAFF. The CDR3 bases are TGTGCCAGTAGTGCCCAATTCACAGCGAACACTGAAGCTTTCTTT.

A remark on this clonotype: One end of the junction fails to match germline, which may point to a read error. This chain links TRBV7-8 with TRBJ2-3; D may match TRBD1 or TRBD2 (5 bases each). The germline gives CDR1 SGHVS, CDR2 FQNEAQ. CDR3 size: 15 residues. CDR3 sequence: CAGSLGTGRTDTQYF. The DNA of the CDR3 is TGTGCCGGCAGCTTAGGGACGGGTCGCACGGATACGCAGTATTTT.

The rearrangement joins TRBV10-2 to TRBJ1-1; D possibly corresponds to TRBD1 (5 bases). The V gene's germline CDR1 is WSHSY and CDR2 SAAADI. The CDR3 extends over 14 amino acids. Trimming shortened V by 3 bases and J by 5 bases, and 13 bases separated the two germline ends. The CDR3 region is CASSERGRETEAFF. CDR3 nucleotides: TGCGCCAGCAGTGAAAGGGGAAGAGAAACTGAAGCTTTCTTT.